This TCR beta chain was recorded in a study of T cells in Graves' hyperthyroidism and ophthalmopathy. Amplification of TCR beta CDR3 regions used RNA as the template. The study used the HTBI primer set for a first-round RT-PCR of the TCR CDR3. TCRdb fed the multiplex PCR reads into MiXCR, producing one record per CDR3 protein. Counted here are under 350,000 distinct CDR3 sequences, roughly 23% occurring once; the ten biggest clones make up around half. Between the trimmed V and J ends, which lost 6 bases and 6 bases, there was a span of 16 bases. CDR1 is KGHSH, CDR2 LQKENI, per germline. The CDR3 has 14 amino acids. The study defined stable Graves' hyperthyroidism as no ophthalmopathy progression within 18 months. This clonotype was counted between two and nine times.

The chain uses TRBV18 and TRBJ2-3; possible D gene TRBD2, 6 bases. The TCR originated in a woman between 50 and 59 years old with Graves' hyperthyroidism. The specimen was blood. CDR3 in amino acids: CASSPASVRDTQYF. The CDR3 nucleotides read TGTGCCAGCTCCCCCGCTAGCGTCCGGGATACGCAGTATTTT.